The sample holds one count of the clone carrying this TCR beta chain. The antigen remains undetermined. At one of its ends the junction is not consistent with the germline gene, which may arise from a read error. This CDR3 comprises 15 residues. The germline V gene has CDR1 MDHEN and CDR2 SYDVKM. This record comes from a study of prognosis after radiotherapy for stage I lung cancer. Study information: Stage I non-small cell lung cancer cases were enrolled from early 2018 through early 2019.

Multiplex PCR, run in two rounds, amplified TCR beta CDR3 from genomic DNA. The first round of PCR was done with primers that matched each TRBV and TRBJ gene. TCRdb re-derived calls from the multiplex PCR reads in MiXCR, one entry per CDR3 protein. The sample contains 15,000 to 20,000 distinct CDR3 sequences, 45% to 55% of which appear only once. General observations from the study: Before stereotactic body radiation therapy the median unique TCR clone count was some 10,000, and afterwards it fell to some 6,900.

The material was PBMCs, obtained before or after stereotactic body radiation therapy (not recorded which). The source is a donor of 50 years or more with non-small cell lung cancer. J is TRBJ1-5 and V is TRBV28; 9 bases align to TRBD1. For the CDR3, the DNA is TGTTCCAGCATGGATCCAGACGGACAGGGGCAGCCCCAGCATTTT. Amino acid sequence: CSSMDPDGQGQPQHF.